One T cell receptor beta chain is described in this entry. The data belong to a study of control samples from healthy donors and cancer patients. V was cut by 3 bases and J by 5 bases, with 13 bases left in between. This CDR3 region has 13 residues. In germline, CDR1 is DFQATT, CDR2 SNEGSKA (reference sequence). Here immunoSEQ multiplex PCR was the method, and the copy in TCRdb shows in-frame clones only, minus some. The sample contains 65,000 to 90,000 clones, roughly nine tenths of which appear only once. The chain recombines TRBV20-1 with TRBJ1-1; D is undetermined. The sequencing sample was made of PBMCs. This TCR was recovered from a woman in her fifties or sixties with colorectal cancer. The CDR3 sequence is CSASGPEATEAFF. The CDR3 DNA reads TGCAGTGCTAGTGGACCGGAGGCTACTGAAGCTTTCTTT.